These 8 T cell receptor beta chains came from one sample sequenced in a study of blood T cell repertoires in COVID-19. Here immunoSEQ multiplex PCR was the method, and the copy in TCRdb shows in-frame clones only, minus some. The repertoire holds 150,000 or so clones, with 65% to 85% as singletons. Sequenced sample: peripheral blood. These receptors were obtained from an older woman with acute or convalescent COVID-19.

The rearrangement joins TRBV2 to TRBJ1-1; D is ambiguous. Trimming took 6 bases from V and 1 from J, leaving 9 bases between them. Looked up from germline, CDR1 is SNHLY and CDR2 is FYNNEI. The CDR3 has 13 residues. CDR3 sequence (DNA): TGTGCCAGCAGGCCTGAGGAGAACACTGAAGCTTTCTTT. Its protein is CASRPEENTEAFF.

This clone was detected a few times. The chain employs TRBV30 and TRBJ1-6, with 8 nucleotides matching TRBD1. CDR3 length: 16 amino acids. V dropped 5 bases and J dropped 4; count of bases not matched to a gene: 10. Germline loops: CDR1 GTSNPN, CDR2 SVGIG (reference sequence). Written as DNA, the CDR3 is TGTGCCTGGGCCACCGGGACAGGATTTTATAATTCACCCCTCCACTTT. Translating gives CAWATGTGFYNSPLHF.

The V call is TRBV20-1, the J call TRBJ1-2; D is possibly TRBD1 (5 bases). The germline V gene has CDR1 DFQATT and CDR2 SNEGSKA (reference sequence). CDR3 size: 14 residues. V dropped 3 bases and J dropped 4 bases, with 15 bases sitting between them. The CDR3 reads CSASMPAGLYGYTF. In nucleotides, the CDR3 is TGCAGTGCTAGTATGCCAGCAGGGCTCTATGGCTACACCTTC.

The CDR3, as DNA: TGTGCCTGGACAGGCAGGCCTGACACCGGGGAGCTGTTTTTT. Protein product: CAWTGRPDTGELFF. This chain connects TRBV30 to TRBJ2-2; D gene unclear. With 4 bases removed from V and 3 bases from J, the gap between germline ends came to 12 bases. The CDR3 length is 14 residues. Looked up from germline, CDR1 is GTSNPN and CDR2 is SVGIG (reference sequence).

The chain carries TRBV6-6 and TRBJ1-5; D remains unclear. Germline CDR1 reads MNHNY; CDR2 reads SVGAGI (reference sequence). CDR3 length: 11 residues. Trimming shortened V by 8 bases and J by 6 bases, and 8 bases separated the two germline ends. The CDR3 loop reads CASGEGQPQHF. CDR3 nucleotides: TGTGCCAGCGGTGAGGGTCAGCCCCAGCATTTT.

This clone has only one observation. The chain's CDR3 is CASNWREQYF. The CDR3 region has the DNA TGTGCCAGCAACTGGAGGGAGCAGTACTTC. The V call is TRBV6-5, the J call TRBJ2-7; the D gene is possibly TRBD2 (5 bases). Trimming cost V 7 bases and J 7 bases, with 8 bases left between them. The CDR3 is 10 amino acids. Germline V lookup: CDR1 MNHEY, CDR2 SVGAGI.

This clone has a single count. The chain recombines TRBV4-1 with TRBJ1-4; 11 bases line up with TRBD1. With V trimmed by 2 bases and J by 7 bases, 6 bases remained unmatched. CDR3 size: 16 residues. Germline V gives CDR1 MGHRA, CDR2 YSYEKL. CDR3 in DNA: TGCGCCAGCAGCCAACCCTCCGGGACAGGGGGTGAAAAACTGTTTTTT. Translated, it gives CASSQPSGTGGEKLFF.

CDR3 nucleotides: TGTGCCAGCAGCTTAAGAGCCGGGGGGGAGACCCAGTACTTC. This gives the protein CASSLRAGGETQYF. The chain combines TRBV7-2 with TRBJ2-5; 7 positions agree with TRBD2. From germline, CDR1 is SGHTA and CDR2 FQGNSA. After removal of 2 bases from V and 5 bases from J, the junction contained 5 bases not matched to a gene. The CDR3 runs 14 residues.